These T cell receptor beta chains were read from a single sample in a study of blood T cell repertoires in COVID-19. The data were produced by immunoSEQ multiplex PCR, yet TCRdb's version contains in-frame clones alone and is incomplete. The sample has hundreds of thousands of clones; 75% to 90% are singletons. The source material was peripheral blood. These receptors all stem from a woman aged 18-29 years with acute or convalescent COVID-19. CDR3s include the opening cysteine and the closing phenylalanine or tryptophan. Fields, in order: D gene, J gene, clone size, V gene, CDR3 protein, CDR3 DNA. The D gene is left open where the match is weak. Where a row states a size, it is once, few, many or the class of an expanded clone; other rows omit it.

d_gene: TRBD2
j_gene: TRBJ2-1
abundance: -
v_gene: TRBV6-2/TRBV6-3
CDR3aa: CASSYVGGAPGEQFF
CDR3nt: TGTGCCAGCAGTTACGTCGGGGGGGCTCCGGGGGAGCAGTTCTTC

d_gene: TRBD1
j_gene: TRBJ1-6
abundance: -
v_gene: TRBV10-3
CDR3aa: CAISDSIGQGRNSPLHF
CDR3nt: TGTGCCATCAGTGACAGCATTGGACAGGGGCGGAATTCACCCCTCCACTTT

d_gene: -
j_gene: TRBJ1-2
abundance: few
v_gene: TRBV4-2
CDR3aa: CASSPGAKGYGYTF
CDR3nt: TGTGCCAGCAGCCCAGGGGCGAAGGGGTATGGCTACACCTTC

d_gene: TRBD1
j_gene: TRBJ1-1
abundance: -
v_gene: TRBV7-2
CDR3aa: CASSPRTGENTEAFF
CDR3nt: TGTGCCAGCAGCCCCAGGACAGGGGAGAACACTGAAGCTTTCTTT

d_gene: TRBD2
j_gene: TRBJ2-2
abundance: few
v_gene: TRBV2
CDR3aa: CATVAGTSDTGELFF
CDR3nt: TGTGCCACCGTCGCCGGGACTAGTGACACCGGGGAGCTGTTTTTT

d_gene: -
j_gene: TRBJ1-2
abundance: few
v_gene: TRBV7-2
CDR3aa: CASSPSSADSPYGYTF
CDR3nt: TGTGCCAGCAGTCCTTCATCGGCGGATTCCCCCTATGGCTACACCTTC

d_gene: TRBD1
j_gene: TRBJ1-4
abundance: -
v_gene: TRBV9
CDR3aa: CASSVGNADRGNEKLFF
CDR3nt: TGTGCCAGCAGCGTAGGCAATGCGGACAGGGGAAATGAAAAACTGTTTTTT

d_gene: -
j_gene: TRBJ2-7
abundance: -
v_gene: TRBV15
CDR3aa: CATSRGNRANEQYF
CDR3nt: TGTGCCACCAGCAGAGGGAACAGGGCTAACGAGCAGTACTTC

d_gene: -
j_gene: TRBJ1-2
abundance: -
v_gene: TRBV28
CDR3aa: CASRASGIYGYTF
CDR3nt: TGTGCCAGCAGAGCTTCGGGGATCTATGGCTACACCTTC

d_gene: TRBD1
j_gene: TRBJ1-2
abundance: -
v_gene: TRBV10-3
CDR3aa: CAISDRVWGYTF
CDR3nt: TGTGCCATCAGCGACAGGGTTTGGGGCTACACCTTC

d_gene: TRBD2
j_gene: TRBJ2-7
abundance: -
v_gene: TRBV28
CDR3aa: CASSPSGGEQYF
CDR3nt: TGTGCCAGCAGCCCGAGCGGGGGTGAGCAGTACTTC

d_gene: -
j_gene: TRBJ1-1
abundance: -
v_gene: TRBV5-8
CDR3aa: CAIRRAGKAFF
CDR3nt: TGTGCCATAAGGAGGGCGGGAAAAGCTTTCTTT

d_gene: -
j_gene: TRBJ2-5
abundance: -
v_gene: TRBV30
CDR3aa: CAWRGGDRGVETQYF
CDR3nt: TGTGCCTGGAGGGGCGGGGACCGCGGGGTCGAGACCCAGTACTTC

d_gene: -
j_gene: TRBJ1-2
abundance: -
v_gene: TRBV11-2
CDR3aa: CASSLDPTDYGYTF
CDR3nt: TGTGCCAGCAGCTTAGATCCGACAGACTATGGCTACACCTTC

d_gene: -
j_gene: TRBJ1-6
abundance: -
v_gene: TRBV4-3
CDR3aa: CASSQDGGDGAPLHF
CDR3nt: TGCGCCAGCAGCCAAGATGGCGGGGACGGTGCACCCCTCCACTTT

d_gene: -
j_gene: TRBJ1-4
abundance: -
v_gene: TRBV30
CDR3aa: CAWMGGIRGDEKLFF
CDR3nt: TGTGCCTGGATGGGGGGTATAAGAGGGGACGAAAAACTGTTTTTT

d_gene: TRBD1
j_gene: TRBJ1-5
abundance: -
v_gene: TRBV19
CDR3aa: CASSISTGDYGNQPQHF
CDR3nt: TGTGCCAGTAGTATTTCGACAGGGGACTATGGCAATCAGCCCCAGCATTTT

d_gene: -
j_gene: TRBJ2-5
abundance: -
v_gene: TRBV19
CDR3aa: CASKRRGGAGQETQYF
CDR3nt: TGTGCCAGTAAAAGGAGAGGGGGGGCCGGGCAAGAGACCCAGTACTTC

d_gene: -
j_gene: TRBJ1-6
abundance: -
v_gene: TRBV9
CDR3aa: CASSVYGANSPLHF
CDR3nt: TGTGCCAGCAGCGTATATGGGGCCAATTCACCCCTCCACTTT

d_gene: TRBD1
j_gene: TRBJ2-1
abundance: -
v_gene: TRBV5-8
CDR3aa: CASRGPTGAAIGYNEQFF
CDR3nt: TGTGCCAGCAGGGGCCCCACAGGGGCGGCTATCGGCTACAATGAGCAGTTCTTC

d_gene: -
j_gene: TRBJ2-1
abundance: -
v_gene: TRBV5-4
CDR3aa: CASSGLNNEQFF
CDR3nt: TGTGCCAGCAGCGGACTAAACAATGAGCAGTTCTTC

d_gene: TRBD1
j_gene: TRBJ1-3
abundance: -
v_gene: TRBV10-3
CDR3aa: CAIRDLQGANTIYF
CDR3nt: TGTGCCATCAGGGACCTTCAGGGGGCGAACACCATATATTTT